One and the same sample provided the 2 T cell receptor beta chains below, sequenced in a study of identical twins. From the 5' RACE reads, TCRdb called clonotypes with MiXCR, one entry per CDR3 protein. The repertoire includes 1.5 million to 2 million distinct CDR3 sequences, about 32% of them detected once, and about 0.27% sits in the top ten. What was sequenced was cord blood. The receptors shown here come from a newborn girl in good health.

This clonotype was observed a handful of times. CDR3 sequence reads: CSVGFLQGYTDTQYF. The CDR3 DNA follows: TGCAGCGTTGGTTTCTTGCAGGGATACACAGATACGCAGTATTTT. The chain links TRBV29-1 to TRBJ2-3, with D perhaps matching TRBD1 (5 bases). The CDR3 extends over 15 amino acids. V was pared by 4 bases and J by 2 bases, with 16 bases between. Germline V gene sequence: CDR1 SQVTM, CDR2 ANQGSEA.

This sequence joins TRBV4-1 and TRBJ2-7; 10 nucleotides line up with TRBD1. J gave up 7 bases and V 2 bases, and 11 bases lay outside the gene matches. Germline V gene sequence: CDR1 MGHRA, CDR2 YSYEKL. This CDR3 has 16 residues. The CDR3 coding sequence is TGCGCCAGCAGCCAATTGGGACAGGGGATCCACAATGAGCAGTACTTC. Its protein is CASSQLGQGIHNEQYF.